This note documents a single T cell receptor (beta chain) sequence. Its antigen is still unknown. The data stem from a study of T-cell reconstitution after alpha-beta-depleted transplantation in children. The study, taken as a whole, reports: Diversity and T-cell counts at one year after transplant derived mostly from new T cells. Several hundred expanded graft clones reportedly gave rise to the alpha-beta T cells present about two months after transplant.

The CDR3 totals 12 residues. V dropped 7 bases and J dropped 2 bases, with 9 bases sitting between them. The V gene's germline CDR1 is MNHNS and CDR2 SASEGT. Preparation of the TCRbeta library used unique molecular identifiers. TCRdb analysed the PCR reads with MiXCR anew, one entry per CDR3 protein. The table lists 500,000 to 600,000 distinct CDR3 sequences, over 25% of them singletons. This receptor was taken from a boy younger than two with Wiskott-Aldrich syndrome, due to receive a stem cell transplant. The V and J genes are TRBV6-1 and TRBJ2-7; D not resolved. Specimen: PBMCs, collected before TCRalphabeta/CD19-depleted stem cell transplant. The CDR3 sequence is CASKIGPYEQYF. CDR3 sequence (DNA): TGTGCCAGCAAGATCGGACCCTACGAGCAGTACTTC.